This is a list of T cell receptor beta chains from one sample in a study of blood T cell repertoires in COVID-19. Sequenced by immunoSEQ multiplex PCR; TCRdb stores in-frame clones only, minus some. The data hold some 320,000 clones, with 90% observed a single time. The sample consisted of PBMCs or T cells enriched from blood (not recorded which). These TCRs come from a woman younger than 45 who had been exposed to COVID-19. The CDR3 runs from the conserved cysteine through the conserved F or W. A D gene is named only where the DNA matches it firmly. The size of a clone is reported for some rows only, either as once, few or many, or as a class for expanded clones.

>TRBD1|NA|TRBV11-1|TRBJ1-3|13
TGTGCCAGCAGCTTCGGGACAGGGTACACCATATATTTT
CASSFGTGYTIYF
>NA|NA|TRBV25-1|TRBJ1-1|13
TGTGCCACCCCCGGCAGGGAGGGCACTGAAGCTTTCTTT
CATPGREGTEAFF
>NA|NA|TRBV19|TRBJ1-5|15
TGTGCCAGTAGTATGGGGGGGTTCGGCAATCAGCCCCAGCATTTT
CASSMGGFGNQPQHF
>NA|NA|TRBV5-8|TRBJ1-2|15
TGTGCCAGCAGGAATGGACGGGATAGGCACTATGGCTACACCTTC
CASRNGRDRHYGYTF
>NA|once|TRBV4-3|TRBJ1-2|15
TGCGCCAGCAGCCCGGGACACCTCTCTAACTATGGCTACACCTTC
CASSPGHLSNYGYTF
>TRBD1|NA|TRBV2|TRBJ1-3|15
TGTGCCAGCAGACTGGGACAGAACTCTGGAAACACCATATATTTT
CASRLGQNSGNTIYF
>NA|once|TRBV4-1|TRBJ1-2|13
TGCGCCAGCAGCTTAACAGGGACGTGGGGCTACACCTTC
CASSLTGTWGYTF
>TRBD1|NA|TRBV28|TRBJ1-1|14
TGTGCCAGCAGGCAGGACAGGGAGTTTACTGAAGCTTTCTTT
CASRQDREFTEAFF
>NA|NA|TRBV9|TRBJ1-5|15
TGTGCCAGCAGCGTCGAGGACAGTCTCAATCAGCCCCAGCATTTT
CASSVEDSLNQPQHF
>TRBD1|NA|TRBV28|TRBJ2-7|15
TGTGCCAGCAGTTCCACAGGGGCTCCGTCCTACGAGCAGTACTTC
CASSSTGAPSYEQYF
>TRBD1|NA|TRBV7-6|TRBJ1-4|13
TGTGCCAGCAGCGCGCCGGGACAGGGAAAACTGTTTTTT
CASSAPGQGKLFF
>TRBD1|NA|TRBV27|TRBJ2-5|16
TGTGCCAGCAGTTCCCCCGGACAGGGCGCTCAAGAGACCCAGTACTTC
CASSSPGQGAQETQYF
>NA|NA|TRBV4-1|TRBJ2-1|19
TGCGCCAGCAGCCAAGGAAGCCAGGCATTGTTAAGCTCCTACAATGAGCAGTTCTTC
CASSQGSQALLSSYNEQFF
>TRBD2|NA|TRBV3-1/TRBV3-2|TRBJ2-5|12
TGTGCCAGCAGCCACAGAGCGGGGCGGCTGTACTTC
CASSHRAGRLYF
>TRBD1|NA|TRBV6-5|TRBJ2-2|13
TGTGCCAGCGGCCTGAGGGACAGCGGGGAGCTGTTTTTT
CASGLRDSGELFF
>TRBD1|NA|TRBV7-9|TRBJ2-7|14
TGTGCCAGCAGCCCTAGGACAGGGCCCTACGAGCAGTACTTC
CASSPRTGPYEQYF
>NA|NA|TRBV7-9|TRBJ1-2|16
TGTGCCAGCAGCTTAGCCTTAACAGAAGCTAACTATGGCTACACCTTC
CASSLALTEANYGYTF
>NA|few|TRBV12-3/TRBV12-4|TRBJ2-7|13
TGTGCCAGCAGTTTGCACAGGGATCTGGAGCAGTACTTC
CASSLHRDLEQYF
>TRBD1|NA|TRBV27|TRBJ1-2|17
TGTGCCAGCAGTTTCTCCTTGACAGGGGGGGCTAACTATGGCTACACCTTC
CASSFSLTGGANYGYTF
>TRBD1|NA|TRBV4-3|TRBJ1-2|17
TGCGCCAGCAGCCAAACACCGACAGGGGGCGTCGGCTATGGCTACACCTTC
CASSQTPTGGVGYGYTF
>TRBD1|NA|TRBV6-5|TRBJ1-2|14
TGTGCCAGCAGTTACTTGGGGACAGGCTATGGCTACACCTTC
CASSYLGTGYGYTF
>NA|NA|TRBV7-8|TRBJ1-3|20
TGTGCCAGCAGCTTAGCGGCAGAGGGAATTTCCATGCCTTCTGGAAACACCATATATTTT
CASSLAAEGISMPSGNTIYF
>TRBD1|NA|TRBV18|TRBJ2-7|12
TGTGCCAGCTCACCGGGACAGGGCGAGCAGTACTTC
CASSPGQGEQYF
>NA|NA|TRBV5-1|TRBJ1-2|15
TGCGCCAGCAGTCGGGATAATGCTGTGGACTATGGCTACACCTTC
CASSRDNAVDYGYTF
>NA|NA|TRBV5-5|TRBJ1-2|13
TGTGCCAGCAGCCTAGAACCAAGCTATGGCTACACCTTC
CASSLEPSYGYTF
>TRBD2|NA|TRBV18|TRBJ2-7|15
TGTGCCAGCTCACCAGATACTAGCGGGGGCTACGAGCAGTACTTC
CASSPDTSGGYEQYF
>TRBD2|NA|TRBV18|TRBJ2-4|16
TGTGCCAGCTCACCTGTGACGGGGGGGGCGCAAAACATTCAGTACTTC
CASSPVTGGAQNIQYF
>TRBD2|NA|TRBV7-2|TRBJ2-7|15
TGTGCCAGCAGCCCCTCGGGACTAGCGGGTTACGAGCAGTACTTC
CASSPSGLAGYEQYF
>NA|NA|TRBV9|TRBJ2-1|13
TGTGCCAGCAGCGGGAGCTCCTACAATGAGCAGTTCTTC
CASSGSSYNEQFF
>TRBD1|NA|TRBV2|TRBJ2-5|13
TGTGCCAGCGCAGCCGACAGGGACGAGACCCAGTACTTC
CASAADRDETQYF
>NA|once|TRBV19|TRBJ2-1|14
TGTGCCAGTAACCTGATCGGAGGGGACAATGAGCAGTTCTTC
CASNLIGGDNEQFF
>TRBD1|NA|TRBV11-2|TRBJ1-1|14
TGTGCCAGCAGCTACGACAGGGGCGGAACTGAAGCTTTCTTT
CASSYDRGGTEAFF
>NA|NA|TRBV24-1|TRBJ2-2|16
TGTGCCACCAGTGATGGTACAATCGCGAACACCGGGGAGCTGTTTTTT
CATSDGTIANTGELFF
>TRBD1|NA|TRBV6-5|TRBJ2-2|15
TGTGCCAGCAGTTCCCGGACAGGGAACACCGGGGAGCTGTTTTTT
CASSSRTGNTGELFF
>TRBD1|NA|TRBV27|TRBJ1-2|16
TGTGCCAGCAGTTATCAGGGGGACTTAGCTAACTATGGCTACACCTTC
CASSYQGDLANYGYTF
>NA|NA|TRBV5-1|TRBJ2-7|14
TGCGCCAGCAGCTCAAGGGTGGAGGGCTACGAGCAGTACTTC
CASSSRVEGYEQYF
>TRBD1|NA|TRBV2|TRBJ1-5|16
TGTGCCAGTGGTAGGGACAGGGCAGATAGCAATCAGCCCCAGCATTTT
CASGRDRADSNQPQHF
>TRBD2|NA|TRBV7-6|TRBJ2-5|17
TGTGCCAGCAGCTCCCAAGATGGGACTAGCAATGGAGAGACCCAGTACTTC
CASSSQDGTSNGETQYF
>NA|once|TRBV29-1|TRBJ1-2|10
TGCAGCGACTACAGGGTCGGCTACACCTTC
CSDYRVGYTF
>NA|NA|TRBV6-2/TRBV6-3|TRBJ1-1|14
TGTGCCAGCAGTTTTACAGGGTTGGGCACTGAAGCTTTCTTT
CASSFTGLGTEAFF
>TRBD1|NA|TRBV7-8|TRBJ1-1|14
TGTGCCAGCAGCTCCGACAGGGATAACACTGAAGCTTTCTTT
CASSSDRDNTEAFF
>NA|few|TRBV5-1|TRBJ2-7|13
TGCGCCAGCCGGGAATTCAGGACCTACGAGCAGTACTTC
CASREFRTYEQYF